One and the same sample provided the 10 T cell receptor beta chains below, sequenced in a study of shared clonotypes between healthy human individuals (dated by TCRdb to 2019 to 2021). The library relied on the immunoSEQ multiplex PCR assay. TCRdb holds this immuneACCESS table with in-frame rearrangements only. Some clones are missing; in checked studies, unresolved V genes explain under half, and the rest has no known cause. The sample table holds some 2 million clones, of which 90% to 95% were seen once. More than 0.1% of the sample belongs to the ten largest clones. The sequenced sample was naive CD4+ T cells sorted from blood. Explained via the paper, the cell subset or site label denotes: CD45RA+ positively selected. The receptor source for this set is a young man in good health.

J is TRBJ1-2 and V is TRBV2, with D tentatively TRBD1 (5 bases). The germline V gene has CDR1 SNHLY and CDR2 FYNNEI. The length of the CDR3 is 14 residues. The V end lost 1 base, the J end lost 8 bases, and 14 bases lay between the germline ends. In nucleotides, the CDR3 is TGTGCCAGCAGTGAAGGGTGGCAGGGCGGAGGCTACACCTTC. It encodes CASSEGWQGGGYTF.

The genes are TRBV18 and TRBJ1-6; 10 nucleotides agree with TRBD1. Germline-derived CDR1 and CDR2 are KGHSH and LQKENI. The V gene end was trimmed by 6 bases and the J gene end by 7 bases; junction bases not matched to a gene: 6. The CDR3 covers 15 residues. CDR3 DNA sequence: TGTGCCAGCTCGGCGACAGGGGGCCTGAATTCACCCCTCCACTTT. Protein: CASSATGGLNSPLHF.

The chain carries TRBV6-1 and TRBJ1-5, with D possibly being TRBD1 (6 bases). Germline V CDR1 and CDR2: MNHNS, SASEGT. The CDR3 loop spans 15 amino acids. Trimming took off 10 bases at V and 5 bases at J, with 21 bases between the two ends. The CDR3 DNA reads as TGTGCCACCGGGGGCGTGGCAGGGGTGGATCAGCCCCAGCATTTT. Amino acid sequence: CATGGVAGVDQPQHF.

V gene TRBV11-2 combines with J gene TRBJ1-1, with 9 bases lining up with TRBD1. The CDR3 has 13 amino acids. Germline values: CDR1 SGHAT, CDR2 FQNNGV. V lost 4 bases, J lost 6 bases, and 3 bases stayed unmatched. CDR3 residues: CASSSDRGAEAFF. The CDR3 DNA sequence: TGTGCCAGCAGCTCGGACAGGGGAGCTGAAGCTTTCTTT.

This rearrangement joins TRBV7-2 to TRBJ2-1, with 9 nucleotides matching TRBD1. Germline CDR1 and CDR2: SGHTA and FQGNSA. V was clipped by 5 bases and J by 0 bases; unmatched bases: 5. This CDR3 is 16 amino acids long. CDR3 DNA: TGTGCCAGCAGCCCCCGGACAGGGGTCTCCTACAATGAGCAGTTCTTC. It is translated as CASSPRTGVSYNEQFF.

The J gene is TRBJ2-7, the V gene TRBV27; 11 positions match TRBD2. The CDR3 is 15 residues long. V trimming: 5 bases; J trimming: 7 bases; junction bases outside the gene matches: 10. Germline V gene sequence: CDR1 MNHEY, CDR2 SMNVEV (reference sequence). CDR3 sequence reads: CASSRNGGTSGEQYF. In nucleotides, the CDR3 is TGTGCCAGCAGTCGGAACGGAGGGACTAGCGGTGAGCAGTACTTC.

The chain joins TRBV18 to TRBJ2-3; the D is unclear. The germline CDR1 and CDR2 sequences are KGHSH and LQKENI. The CDR3 is 13 residues long. V shed 6 bases and J shed 11 bases, with 18 bases lying between them. The CDR3 protein is CASSPGTSSGQYF. The CDR3 nucleotides are TGTGCCAGCTCTCCGGGTACTTCGTCGGGGCAGTATTTT.

The chain is built from TRBV15 and TRBJ2-2; D gene unclear. Per the germline V gene, CDR1 is LNHNV and CDR2 is YYDKDF (reference sequence). This CDR3 region has 15 residues. Trimming stripped 0 bases from V and 2 bases from J, with 7 bases between. This chain's CDR3 is CATSRDLYNTGELFF. For the CDR3, the DNA is TGTGCCACCAGCAGAGATCTCTACAACACCGGGGAGCTGTTTTTT.

The V gene is TRBV5-1, the J gene TRBJ2-2; 10 bases agree with TRBD1. Germline V CDR1 and CDR2: SGHRS, YFSETQ. The CDR3 consists of 15 residues. V was clipped by 4 bases and J by 6 bases; unmatched bases: 6. The CDR3: CASSPPGQGSGELFF. For the CDR3, the DNA is TGCGCCAGCAGCCCCCCGGGACAGGGGTCCGGGGAGCTGTTTTTT.

The rearrangement joins TRBV2 to TRBJ2-7; 10 nucleotides agree with TRBD2. Germline CDR1 is SNHLY and CDR2 is FYNNEI. The V gene end was trimmed by 2 bases and the J gene end by 6 bases; junction bases not matched to a gene: 7. CDR3 length: 15 residues. The CDR3 reads CASSESSGRASEQYF. CDR3 nucleotides: TGTGCCAGCAGTGAATCGAGCGGGAGGGCCTCCGAGCAGTACTTC.